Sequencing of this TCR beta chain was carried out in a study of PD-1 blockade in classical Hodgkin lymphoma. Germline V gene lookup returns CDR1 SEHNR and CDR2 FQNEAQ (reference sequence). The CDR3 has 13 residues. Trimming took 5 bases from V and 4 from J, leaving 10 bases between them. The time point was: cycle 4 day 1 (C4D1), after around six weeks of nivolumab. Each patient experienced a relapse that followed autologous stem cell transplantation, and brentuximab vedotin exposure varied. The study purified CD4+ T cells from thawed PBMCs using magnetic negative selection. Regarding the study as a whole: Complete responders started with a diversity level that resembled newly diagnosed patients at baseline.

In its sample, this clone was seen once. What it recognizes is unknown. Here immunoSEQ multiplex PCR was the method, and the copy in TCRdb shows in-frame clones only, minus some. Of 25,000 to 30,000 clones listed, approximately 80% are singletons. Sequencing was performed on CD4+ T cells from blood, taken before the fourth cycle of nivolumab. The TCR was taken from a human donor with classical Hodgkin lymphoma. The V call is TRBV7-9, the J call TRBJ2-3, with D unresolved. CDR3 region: CASSPKGPDTQYF. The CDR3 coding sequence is TGTGCCAGCAGCCCTAAAGGGCCAGATACGCAGTATTTT.